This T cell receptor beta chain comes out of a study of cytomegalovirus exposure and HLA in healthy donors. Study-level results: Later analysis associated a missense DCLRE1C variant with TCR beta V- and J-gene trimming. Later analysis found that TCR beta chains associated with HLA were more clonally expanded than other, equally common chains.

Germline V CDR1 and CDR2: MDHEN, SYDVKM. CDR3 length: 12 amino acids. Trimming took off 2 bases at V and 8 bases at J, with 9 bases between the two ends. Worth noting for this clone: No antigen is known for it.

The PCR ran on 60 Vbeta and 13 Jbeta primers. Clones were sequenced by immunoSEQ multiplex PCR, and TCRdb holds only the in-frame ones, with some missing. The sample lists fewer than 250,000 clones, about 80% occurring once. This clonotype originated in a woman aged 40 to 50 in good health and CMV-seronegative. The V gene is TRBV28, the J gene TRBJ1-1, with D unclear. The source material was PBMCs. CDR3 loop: CASSLIQVEAFF. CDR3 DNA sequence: TGTGCCAGCAGTTTAATCCAGGTAGAAGCTTTCTTT.